At least ten counts were recorded for the clone carrying this T cell receptor (beta chain). Its specificity is not known. TCRdb called the reads again in MiXCR, with one record for every CDR3 protein. The sample yields 13,000 to 15,000 distinct CDR3 sequences, approximately 13% seen once. The sample is drawn from a study of type 1 regulatory T cells. Study as a whole: T-allo10 is a Tr1-enriched, alloantigen-specific CD4 T cell product made in vitro.

J gave up 2 bases and V 8 bases, and 8 bases lay outside the gene matches. CDR3 size: 14 residues. Germline assignment: CDR1 DFQATT and CDR2 SNEGSKA (reference sequence). This rearrangement joins TRBV20-1 to TRBJ2-3; 9 bases agree with TRBD2. This clonotype was obtained from a human donor in good health. What was sequenced was cultured T cells, either the whole culture or a sorted T cell fraction (not recorded which). The CDR3 DNA follows: TGCAGTCCCGCGGCGGGAGGGGTCACAGATACGCAGTATTTT. Translated: CSPAAGGVTDTQYF.